Below, 12 T cell receptor beta chains from the same sample are listed, as sequenced in a study of blood T cells in healthy people across ages. PCR was performed a second time for about 7 to 11 cycles using a sample-barcoded 5' primer and a J-beta primer mix. TCRdb independently ran MiXCR on the 5' RACE reads; one entry per CDR3 protein. Here the sample spans about 2 million distinct CDR3 sequences, around half being singletons. The sequenced sample was blood. The receptors shown here come from a woman aged 40 to 50 in good health.

The chain couples TRBV2 to TRBJ2-3; D might be TRBD1 (6 bases). Looked up from germline, CDR1 is SNHLY and CDR2 is FYNNEI. The length of the CDR3 is 16 residues. Between the trimmed V and J ends, which lost 4 bases and 1 base, there was a span of 15 bases. CDR3 coding DNA: TGTGCCAGCAGTGTACAGGGCTCACTGGGCACAGATACGCAGTATTTT. This codes for CASSVQGSLGTDTQYF.

The chain links TRBV24-1 to TRBJ2-3; the match to TRBD1 covers 10 bases. V lost 4 bases, J lost 5 bases, and 8 bases stayed unmatched. CDR1 KGHDR and CDR2 SFDVKD come from the germline V gene. The CDR3 is made up of 16 amino acids. Written as DNA, the CDR3 is TGTGCCACCAGTGACCTACCCGGGACAGGGGAAGATACGCAGTATTTT. As protein: CATSDLPGTGEDTQYF.

The J gene is TRBJ2-3, the V gene TRBV7-3, with D perhaps TRBD1 (5 bases). Germline V gene sequence: CDR1 SGHTA, CDR2 FQGTGA. V was trimmed by 5 bases and J by 0 bases, leaving 12 bases between them. The length of the CDR3 is 15 residues. As DNA, the CDR3 is TGTGCCAGCAGCCGAGGACATTTTAGCACAGATACGCAGTATTTT. Residues: CASSRGHFSTDTQYF.

The sample holds a few counts of this clonotype. The CDR3 region has the DNA TGCGCCAGCAGCCTCTACAGACTACAGGGGCAAGGATCGACCTACGAGCAGTACTTC. Its protein product is CASSLYRLQGQGSTYEQYF. The chain links TRBV5-1 to TRBJ2-7, with TRBD1 identical over 7 bases. Germline-derived CDR1 and CDR2 are SGHRS and YFSETQ. The CDR3 consists of 19 residues. V shed 4 bases and J 2 bases; nucleotides not matched to a gene: 21.

This clonotype was detected only a few times. The V and J genes are TRBV2 and TRBJ1-6, with TRBD1 matching over 9 bases. This CDR3 spans 18 amino acids. V was clipped by 6 bases and J by 0 bases; unmatched bases: 9. The germline gives CDR1 SNHLY, CDR2 FYNNEI. The CDR3 loop reads CASRFGQGKSSYNSPLHF. For the CDR3, the DNA is TGTGCCAGCAGATTCGGACAGGGGAAGAGCTCCTATAATTCACCCCTCCACTTT.

This sequence joins TRBV4-2 and TRBJ1-6; no firm D call. Germline assignment: CDR1 LGHNA and CDR2 YNFKEQ. This CDR3 is 16 amino acids long. V was pared by 0 bases and J by 8 bases, with 14 bases between. The DNA of the CDR3 is TGTGCCAGCAGCCAAGATCGAGATTTAGGGTATTCACCCCTCCACTTT. Translating gives CASSQDRDLGYSPLHF.

This chain connects TRBV7-6 to TRBJ2-4, with TRBD2 identical over 11 bases. The J call is doubtful: the DNA matches TRBJ2-5 better. Germline lookup yields CDR1 SGHVS and CDR2 FNYEAQ. This CDR3 is built from 16 residues. The CDR3 DNA sequence: TGTGCCAGCAGCCCCCACCGACTAGCGGGGACGGAGACCCAGTACTTC. Its protein product is CASSPHRLAGTETQYF.

The chain joins TRBV2 to TRBJ2-3; 7 bases match TRBD1. J gave up 5 bases and V 10 bases, and 3 bases lay outside the gene matches. CDR1 is SNHLY, CDR2 FYNNEI, per germline. The CDR3 is 11 residues long. CDR3 DNA: TGTGCCACCCACAGGGGAGATACGCAGTATTTT. As protein: CATHRGDTQYF.

The chain combines TRBV5-1 with TRBJ2-7, with D possibly being TRBD1 or TRBD2 (5 bases each). The J call may not be correct, given that the DNA end is closer to TRBJ2-5. The germline V gene has CDR1 SGHRS and CDR2 YFSETQ. The CDR3 runs to 16 residues. This CDR3 is CASSLRPGPGTETQYF. DNA for the CDR3: TGCGCCAGCAGCTTGAGACCGGGACCGGGTACGGAGACCCAGTACTTC.

Only a few counts were recorded for this clonotype. The chain couples TRBV28 to TRBJ2-7; D gene uncertain. The CDR3 covers 14 residues. Trimming cost V 3 bases and J 0 bases, with 9 bases left between them. Germline lookup yields CDR1 MDHEN and CDR2 SYDVKM. The CDR3 here is CASSLLGYSYEQYF. CDR3 nucleotide sequence: TGTGCCAGCAGTTTGCTTGGCTACTCCTACGAGCAGTACTTC.

J is TRBJ2-3 and V is TRBV7-2, with D possibly TRBD2 on 5 matching bases. Germline CDR1 and CDR2: SGHTA and FQGNSA. The CDR3 loop spans 13 amino acids. The V gene lost 5 bases and the J gene lost 8 bases, with 14 bases spanning the gap. CDR3 sequence (DNA): TGTGCCAGCAGCGTCCAACTAGTTGGTACGCAGTATTTT. This encodes CASSVQLVGTQYF.

CDR3 amino acids: CASSLDGTSGGGYNEQFF. CDR3 bases: TGCGCCAGCAGCTTGGATGGGACTAGCGGGGGGGGATACAATGAGCAGTTCTTC. V is TRBV5-1 and J is TRBJ2-1, with 16 nucleotides matching TRBD2. From germline, CDR1 is SGHRS and CDR2 YFSETQ. V was pared by 0 bases and J by 4 bases, with 4 bases of the junction left unmatched. The CDR3 has 18 amino acids.